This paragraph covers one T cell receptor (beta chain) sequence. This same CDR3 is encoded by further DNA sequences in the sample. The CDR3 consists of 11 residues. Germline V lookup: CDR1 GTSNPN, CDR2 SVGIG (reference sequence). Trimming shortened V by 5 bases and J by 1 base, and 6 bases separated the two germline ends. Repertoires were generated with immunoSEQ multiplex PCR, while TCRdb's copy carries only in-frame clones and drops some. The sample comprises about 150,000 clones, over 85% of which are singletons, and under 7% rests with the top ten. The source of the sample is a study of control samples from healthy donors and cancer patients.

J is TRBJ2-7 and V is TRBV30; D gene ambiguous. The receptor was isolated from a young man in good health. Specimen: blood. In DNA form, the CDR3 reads TGTGCCTGGTCCCCGTCCTACGAGCAGTACTTC. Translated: CAWSPSYEQYF.